This TCR beta chain came from a study of technical replicates of blood from four donors. Assay used: immunoSEQ multiplex PCR; TCRdb lists only in-frame clones, some missing. Among approximately 12,000 clones, about four fifths were seen once, and the ten largest hold less than 15%. CDR1 is SNHLY and CDR2 is FYNNEI in the germline V gene. There are 17 residues in the CDR3. The V gene end was trimmed by 6 bases and the J gene end by 0 bases; junction bases not matched to a gene: 7. The sequence derives from a human donor in good health. The sequencing sample was made of PBMCs. This chain connects TRBV2 to TRBJ1-4, with TRBD1 matching over 10 bases. DNA for the CDR3: TGTGCCAGCAGGAGGACAGGGGGGTCCGCAACTAATGAAAAACTGTTTTTT. Residues: CASRRTGGSATNEKLFF.